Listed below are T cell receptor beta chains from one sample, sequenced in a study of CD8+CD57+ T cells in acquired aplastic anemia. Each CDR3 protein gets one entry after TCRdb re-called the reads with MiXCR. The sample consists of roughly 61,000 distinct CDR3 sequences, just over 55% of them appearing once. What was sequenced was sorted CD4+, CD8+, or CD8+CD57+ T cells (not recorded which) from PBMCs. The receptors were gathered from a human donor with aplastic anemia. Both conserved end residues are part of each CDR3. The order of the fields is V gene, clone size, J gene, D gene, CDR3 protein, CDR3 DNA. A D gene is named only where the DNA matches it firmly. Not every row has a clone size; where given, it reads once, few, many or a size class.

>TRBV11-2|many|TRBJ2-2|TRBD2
CASSLSSEGGTGELFF
TGTGCCAGCAGCTTAAGTTCTGAGGGAGGGACCGGGGAGCTGTTTTTT
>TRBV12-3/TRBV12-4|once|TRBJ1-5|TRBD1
CASSFIKETGGGPYQPQHF
TGTGCCAGCAGTTTTATCAAAGAAACAGGGGGCGGCCCCTATCAGCCCCAGCATTTT
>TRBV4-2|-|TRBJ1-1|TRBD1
CASSPGQGSANTEAFF
TGTGCCAGCAGCCCAGGACAGGGCAGCGCGAACACTGAAGCTTTCTTT
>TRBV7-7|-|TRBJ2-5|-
CASSPGGPGQETQYF
TGTGCTAGCAGCCCCGGGGGCCCCGGCCAAGAGACCCAGTACTTC
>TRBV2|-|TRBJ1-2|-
CASSPAAPRGYTF
TGTGCCAGCAGTCCAGCCGCCCCGAGGGGCTACACCTTC
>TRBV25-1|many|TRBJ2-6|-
CASSELTGANVLTF
TGTGCCAGCAGTGAATTAACTGGGGCCAACGTCCTGACTTTC
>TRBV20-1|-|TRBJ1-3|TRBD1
CSARGRGQAFGGNTIYF
TGCAGTGCTAGAGGTCGGGGACAGGCCTTTGGTGGAAACACCATATATTTT
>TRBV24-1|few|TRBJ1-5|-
CATSERSGGNQPQHF
TGTGCCACCAGTGAAAGGAGTGGCGGCAATCAGCCCCAGCATTTT
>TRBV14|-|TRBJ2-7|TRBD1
CASSHHRTGLDEQYF
TGTGCCAGCAGCCACCACAGGACAGGGCTGGACGAGCAGTACTTC
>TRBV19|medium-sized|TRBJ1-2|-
CASSIAAGNNGYTF
TGTGCCAGTAGTATAGCGGCAGGGAATAATGGCTACACCTTC
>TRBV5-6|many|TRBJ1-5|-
CASSLGQGGQPQHF
TGTGCCAGCAGCTTGGGGCAGGGTGGGCAGCCCCAGCATTTT
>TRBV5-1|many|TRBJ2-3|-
CASSLTTGGLTDTQYF
TGCGCCAGCAGCTTGACGACCGGGGGGCTCACAGATACGCAGTATTTT
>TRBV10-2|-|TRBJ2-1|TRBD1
CASRVDRGGYNEQFF
TGCGCCAGCAGGGTGGACAGGGGCGGCTACAATGAGCAGTTCTTC
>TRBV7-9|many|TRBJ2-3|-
CASWGANTDTQYF
TGTGCCAGTTGGGGGGCCAACACAGATACGCAGTATTTT
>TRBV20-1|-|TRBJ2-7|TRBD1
CSTSTGTGSYEQYF
TGCAGTACATCAACCGGGACAGGGAGCTACGAGCAGTACTTC
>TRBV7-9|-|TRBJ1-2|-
CASSPNGYTF
TGTGCCAGCAGCCCCAATGGCTACACCTTC
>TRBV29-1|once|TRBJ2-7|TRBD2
CSVLPRASGNEQYF
TGCAGCGTGCTCCCGAGGGCTAGCGGCAACGAGCAGTACTTC
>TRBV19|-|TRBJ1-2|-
CASREAVRNYGYTF
TGTGCCAGTAGAGAGGCAGTCCGTAACTATGGCTACACCTTC
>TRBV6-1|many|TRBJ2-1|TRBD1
CASSPGTGINNEQFF
TGTGCCAGCAGCCCTGGGACAGGGATTAACAATGAGCAGTTCTTC
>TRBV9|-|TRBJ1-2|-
CASSASIYGYTF
TGTGCCAGCAGCGCCAGCATCTATGGCTACACCTTC
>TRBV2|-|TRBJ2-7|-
CASSGPRDGTYEQYF
TGTGCCAGCAGTGGGCCCCGGGACGGAACCTACGAGCAGTACTTC
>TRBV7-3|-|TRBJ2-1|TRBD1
CASSDGQGNEQFF
TGTGCCAGCAGTGACGGACAGGGCAATGAGCAGTTCTTC
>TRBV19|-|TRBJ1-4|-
CASYGESNEKLFF
TGTGCCAGTTACGGGGAGTCTAATGAAAAACTGTTTTTT
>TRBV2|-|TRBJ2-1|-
CASSGRERQFF
TGTGCCAGCAGTGGCAGGGAAAGGCAGTTCTTC
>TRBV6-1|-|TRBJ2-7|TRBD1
CATGTGGGVYEQYF
TGTGCCACCGGGACAGGCGGCGGGGTCTACGAGCAGTACTTC
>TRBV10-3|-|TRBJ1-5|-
CAISESGANGNRPQHF
TGTGCCATCAGTGAGTCCGGGGCGAACGGCAATCGGCCCCAGCATTTT
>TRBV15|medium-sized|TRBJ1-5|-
CATSRQDRSNQPQHF
TGTGCCACCAGCAGACAAGACCGTAGCAATCAGCCCCAGCATTTT
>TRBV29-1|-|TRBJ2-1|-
CSVGARYNEQFF
TGCAGCGTTGGGGCTCGATACAATGAGCAGTTCTTC
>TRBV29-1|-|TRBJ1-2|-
CSVGTPNYGYTF
TGCAGCGTGGGGACCCCAAACTATGGCTACACCTTC
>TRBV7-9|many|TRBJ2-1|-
CASSGRGAYNEQFF
TGTGCCAGCAGCGGCCGGGGTGCCTACAATGAGCAGTTCTTC
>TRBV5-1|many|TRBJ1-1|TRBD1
CASSLITGGTTEAFF
TGCGCCAGCAGCTTGATCACAGGGGGGACCACTGAAGCTTTCTTT
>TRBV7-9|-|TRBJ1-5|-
CASSLRGRQPQHF
TGTGCCAGCAGCTTGCGGGGACGGCAGCCCCAGCATTTT
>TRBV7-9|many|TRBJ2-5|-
CASSRRGEETQYF
TGTGCCAGCAGTCGTAGGGGGGAAGAGACCCAGTACTTC
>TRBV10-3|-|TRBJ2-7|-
CAISGVQGHEQYF
TGTGCCATCAGTGGGGTCCAAGGCCACGAGCAGTACTTC
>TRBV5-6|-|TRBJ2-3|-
CASSANSDTQYF
TGTGCCAGCAGCGCCAACTCAGATACGCAGTATTTT
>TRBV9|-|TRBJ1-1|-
CASNQLSRPGPRF
TGTGCCAGCAACCAACTATCCCGACCGGGACCACGATTT
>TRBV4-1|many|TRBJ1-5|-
CASSQVGNQPQHF
TGCGCCAGCAGCCAAGTCGGAAATCAGCCCCAGCATTTT
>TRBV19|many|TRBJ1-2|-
CASSPGTYGYTF
TGTGCCAGTAGTCCAGGGACGTATGGCTACACCTTC
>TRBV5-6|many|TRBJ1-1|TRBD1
CASSLWDRPYTEAFF
TGTGCCAGCAGCTTGTGGGACAGGCCCTACACTGAAGCTTTCTTT
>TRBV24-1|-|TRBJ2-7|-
CATSDLGASYEQYF
TGTGCCACCAGTGATTTGGGGGCCTCCTACGAGCAGTACTTC
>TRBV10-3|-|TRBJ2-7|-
CAISGDYEQYF
TGTGCCATCAGTGGGGACTACGAGCAGTACTTC
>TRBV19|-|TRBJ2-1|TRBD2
CASSWTTGTSSYNEQFF
TGTGCCAGTAGTTGGACAACCGGGACTAGCTCCTACAATGAGCAGTTCTTC
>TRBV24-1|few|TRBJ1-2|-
CATSDIGQSYGYTF
TGTGCCACCAGTGACATTGGCCAGAGCTATGGCTACACCTTC
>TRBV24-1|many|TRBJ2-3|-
CATSDPRYGGFWADTQYF
TGTGCCACCAGTGATCCCCGGTACGGGGGCTTCTGGGCAGATACGCAGTATTTT
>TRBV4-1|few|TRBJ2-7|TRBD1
CASSPSGTGTYEQYF
TGCGCCAGCAGCCCGTCCGGGACAGGGACCTACGAGCAGTACTTC